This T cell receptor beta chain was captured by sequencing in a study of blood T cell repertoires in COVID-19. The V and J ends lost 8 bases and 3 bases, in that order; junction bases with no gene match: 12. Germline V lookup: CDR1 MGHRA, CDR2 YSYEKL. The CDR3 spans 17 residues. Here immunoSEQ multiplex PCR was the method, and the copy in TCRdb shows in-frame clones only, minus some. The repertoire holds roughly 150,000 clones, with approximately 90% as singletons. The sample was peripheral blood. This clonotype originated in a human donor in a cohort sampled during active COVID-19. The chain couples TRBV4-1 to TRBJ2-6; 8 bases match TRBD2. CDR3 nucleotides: TGCGCCAGCGGAGGGCGGGGGGCCCGTTTTGGGGCCAACGTCCTGACTTTC. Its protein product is CASGGRGARFGANVLTF.